This record covers a single T cell receptor (beta chain). This sample is drawn from a study of blood T cell repertoires in COVID-19. About the study: Sources were T cells, B-cell-depleted T cells, or PBMCs; the material itself was cDNA or gDNA.

This CDR3 has 14 amino acids. Per the germline V gene, CDR1 is SGHTA and CDR2 is FQGNSA. V lost 8 bases to trimming and J lost 8 bases; unmatched junction nucleotides: 6. The repertoire was sequenced with immunoSEQ multiplex PCR; TCRdb's copy has only in-frame clones and lacks some. The sample holds about 180,000 clones, about 81% seen once. This chain joins TRBV7-2 and TRBJ2-1; the match to TRBD2 covers 13 bases. Sequenced sample: peripheral blood. The sequence was collected from a woman aged 70 to 79 with acute or convalescent COVID-19. CDR3 nucleotides: TGTGCCAGCCGGACTAGCGGGAGTCGAGATGAGCAGTTCTTC. Translated, it gives CASRTSGSRDEQFF.